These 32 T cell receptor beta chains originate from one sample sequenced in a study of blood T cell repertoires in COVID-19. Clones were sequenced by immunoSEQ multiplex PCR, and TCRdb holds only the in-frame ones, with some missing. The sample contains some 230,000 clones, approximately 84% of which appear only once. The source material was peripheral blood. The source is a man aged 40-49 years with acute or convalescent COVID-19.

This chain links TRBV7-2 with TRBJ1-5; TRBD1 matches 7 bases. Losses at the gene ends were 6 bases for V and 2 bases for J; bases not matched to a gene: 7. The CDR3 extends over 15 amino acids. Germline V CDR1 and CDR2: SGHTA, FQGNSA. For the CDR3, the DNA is TGTGCCAGCAGTTTGGAAACAGGGGGCAATCAGCCCCAGCATTTT. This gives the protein CASSLETGGNQPQHF.

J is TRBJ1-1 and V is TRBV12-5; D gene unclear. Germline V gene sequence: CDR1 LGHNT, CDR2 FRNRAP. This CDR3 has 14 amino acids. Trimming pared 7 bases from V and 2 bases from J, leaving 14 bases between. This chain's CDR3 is CASAPGYLNTEAFF. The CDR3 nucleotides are TGTGCTAGTGCCCCGGGTTATCTTAACACTGAAGCTTTCTTT.

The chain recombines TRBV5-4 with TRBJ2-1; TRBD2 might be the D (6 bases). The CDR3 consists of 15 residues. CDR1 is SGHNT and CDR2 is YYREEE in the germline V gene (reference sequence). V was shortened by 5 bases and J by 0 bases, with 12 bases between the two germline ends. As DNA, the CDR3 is TGTGCCAGCAGAAGGGACTCGAGCTCCTACAATGAGCAGTTCTTC. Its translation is CASRRDSSSYNEQFF. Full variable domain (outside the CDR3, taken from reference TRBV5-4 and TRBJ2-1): ETGVTQSPTHLIKTRGQQVTLRCSSQSGHNTVSWYQQALGQGPQFIFQYYREEENGRGNFPPRFSGLQFPNYSSELNVNALELDDSALYLCASRRDSSSYNEQFFGPGTRLTVL.

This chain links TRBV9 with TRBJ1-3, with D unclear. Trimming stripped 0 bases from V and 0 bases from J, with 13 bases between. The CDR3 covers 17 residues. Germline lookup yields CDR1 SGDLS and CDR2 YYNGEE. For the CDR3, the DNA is TGTGCCAGCAGCGTAGCCCCCCGACTGCTCTCTGGAAACACCATATATTTT. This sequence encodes CASSVAPRLLSGNTIYF. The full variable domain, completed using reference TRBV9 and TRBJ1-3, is DSGVTQTPKHLITATGQRVTLRCSPRSGDLSVYWYQQSLDQGLQFLIQYYNGEERAKGNILERFSAQQFPDLHSELNLSSLELGDSALYFCASSVAPRLLSGNTIYFGEGSWLTVV.

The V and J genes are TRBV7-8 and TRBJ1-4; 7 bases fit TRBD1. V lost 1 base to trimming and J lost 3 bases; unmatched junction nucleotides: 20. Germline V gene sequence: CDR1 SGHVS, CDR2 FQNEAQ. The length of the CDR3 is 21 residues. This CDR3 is CASSLVFHGGVLGGANEKLFF. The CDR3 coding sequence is TGTGCCAGCAGCTTAGTTTTTCATGGTGGAGTTTTAGGGGGCGCTAATGAAAAACTGTTTTTT.

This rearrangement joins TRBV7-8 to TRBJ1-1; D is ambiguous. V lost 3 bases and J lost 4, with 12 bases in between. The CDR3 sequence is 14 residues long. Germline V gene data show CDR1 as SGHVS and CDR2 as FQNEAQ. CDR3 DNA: TGTGCCAGCAGCTTTGGACTCCGTGGCACTGAAGCTTTCTTT. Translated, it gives CASSFGLRGTEAFF.

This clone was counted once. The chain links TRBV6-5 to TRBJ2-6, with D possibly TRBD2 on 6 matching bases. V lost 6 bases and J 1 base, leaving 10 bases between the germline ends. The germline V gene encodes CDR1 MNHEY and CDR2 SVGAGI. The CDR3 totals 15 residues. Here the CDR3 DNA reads TGTGCCAGCAGCCGGGCGGGGTCTGGGGCCAACGTCCTGACTTTC. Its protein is CASSRAGSGANVLTF.

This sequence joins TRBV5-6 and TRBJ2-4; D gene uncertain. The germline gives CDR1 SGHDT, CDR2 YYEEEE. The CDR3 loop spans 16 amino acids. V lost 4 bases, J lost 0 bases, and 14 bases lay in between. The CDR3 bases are TGTGCCAGCAGCCCTAACCGTTTACTAGCCAAAAACATTCAGTACTTC. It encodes CASSPNRLLAKNIQYF. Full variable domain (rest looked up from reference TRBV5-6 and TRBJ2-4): DAGVTQSPTHLIKTRGQQVTLRCSPKSGHDTVSWYQQALGQGPQFIFQYYEEEERQRGNFPDRFSGHQFPNYSSELNVNALLLGDSALYLCASSPNRLLAKNIQYFGAGTRLSVL.

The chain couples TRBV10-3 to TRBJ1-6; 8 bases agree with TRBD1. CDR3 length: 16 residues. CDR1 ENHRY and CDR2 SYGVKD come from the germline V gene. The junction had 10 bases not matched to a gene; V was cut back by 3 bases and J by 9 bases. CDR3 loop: CAISDLSAGGGSPLHF. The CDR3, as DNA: TGTGCCATCAGTGACCTGTCGGCAGGGGGCGGTTCACCCCTCCACTTT.

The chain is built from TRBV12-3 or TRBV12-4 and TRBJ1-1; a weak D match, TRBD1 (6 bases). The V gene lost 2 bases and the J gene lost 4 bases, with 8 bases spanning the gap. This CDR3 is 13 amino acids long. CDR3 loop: CASSLLGGTEAFF. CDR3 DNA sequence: TGTGCCAGCAGTTTACTAGGGGGCACTGAAGCTTTCTTT.

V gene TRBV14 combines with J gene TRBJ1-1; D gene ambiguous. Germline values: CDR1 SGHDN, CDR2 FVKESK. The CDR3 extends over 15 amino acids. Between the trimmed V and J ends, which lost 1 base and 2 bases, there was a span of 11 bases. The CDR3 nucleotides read TGTGCCAGCAGCCAAGTAACACTAGGAAACACTGAAGCTTTCTTT. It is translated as CASSQVTLGNTEAFF.

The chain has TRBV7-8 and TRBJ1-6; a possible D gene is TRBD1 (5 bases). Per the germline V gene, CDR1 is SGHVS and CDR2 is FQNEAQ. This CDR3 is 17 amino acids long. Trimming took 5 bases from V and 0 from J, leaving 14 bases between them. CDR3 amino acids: CASSIQVLSSYNSPLHF. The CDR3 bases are TGTGCCAGCAGCATACAGGTTCTGAGCTCCTATAATTCACCCCTCCACTTT.

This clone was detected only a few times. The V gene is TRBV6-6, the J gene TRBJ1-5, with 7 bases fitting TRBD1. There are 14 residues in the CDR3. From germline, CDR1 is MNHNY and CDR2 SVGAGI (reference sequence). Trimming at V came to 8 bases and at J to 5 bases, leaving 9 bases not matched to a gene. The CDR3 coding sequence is TGTGCCAGCGGTTGGACAGGAAGTGATCAGCCCCAGCATTTT. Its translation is CASGWTGSDQPQHF.

The CDR3 nucleotides read TGTGCCAGCAGCCCTTCGACAGGGGCATACGAGCAGTACTTC. Its translation is CASSPSTGAYEQYF. The chain employs TRBV6-2 or TRBV6-3 and TRBJ2-7; 8 nucleotides line up with TRBD1. The CDR3 sequence is 14 residues long. Germline V CDR1 and CDR2: MNHEY, SVGEGT. The J segment lost 4 bases and the V segment lost 6 bases, leaving 8 bases of the junction unmatched.

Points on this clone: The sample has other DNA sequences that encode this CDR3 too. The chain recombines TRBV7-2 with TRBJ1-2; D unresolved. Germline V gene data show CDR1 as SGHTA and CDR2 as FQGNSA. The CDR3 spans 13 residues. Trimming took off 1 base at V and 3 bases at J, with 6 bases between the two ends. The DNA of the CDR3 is TGTGCCAGCAGCTTAGACTCCTACTATGGCTACACCTTC. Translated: CASSLDSYYGYTF. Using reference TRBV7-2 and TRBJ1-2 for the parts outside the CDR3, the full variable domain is GAGVSQSPSNKVTEKGKDVELRCDPISGHTALYWYRQSLGQGLEFLIYFQGNSAPDKSGLPSDRFSAERTGGSVSTLTIQRTQQEDSAVYLCASSLDSYYGYTFGSGTRLTVV.

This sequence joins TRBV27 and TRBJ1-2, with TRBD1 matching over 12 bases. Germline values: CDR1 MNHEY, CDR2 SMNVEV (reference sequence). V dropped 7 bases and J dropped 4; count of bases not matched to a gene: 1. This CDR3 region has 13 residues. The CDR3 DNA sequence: TGTGCCAGCATGGGACAGGGGGCCTATGGCTACACCTTC. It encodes CASMGQGAYGYTF.

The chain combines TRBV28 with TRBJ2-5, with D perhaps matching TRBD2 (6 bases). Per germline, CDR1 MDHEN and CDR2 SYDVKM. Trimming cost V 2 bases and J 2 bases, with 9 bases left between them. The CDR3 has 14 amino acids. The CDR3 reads CASSLHGGQETQYF. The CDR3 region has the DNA TGTGCCAGCAGTTTACACGGGGGTCAAGAGACCCAGTACTTC.

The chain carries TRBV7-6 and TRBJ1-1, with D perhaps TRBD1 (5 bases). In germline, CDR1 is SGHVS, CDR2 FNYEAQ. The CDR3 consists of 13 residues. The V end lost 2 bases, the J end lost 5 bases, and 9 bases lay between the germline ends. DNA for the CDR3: TGTGCCAGCAGCTTATTACAGGAGACTGAAGCTTTCTTT. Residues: CASSLLQETEAFF.

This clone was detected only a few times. DNA for the CDR3: TGTGCCAGCAGCCCGATCTCGGGGACAGGTGGCTACACCTTC. This translates into CASSPISGTGGYTF. The chain has TRBV9 and TRBJ1-2, with 8 bases lining up with TRBD1. Germline assignment: CDR1 SGDLS and CDR2 YYNGEE. This CDR3 has 14 amino acids. J was trimmed by 7 bases and V by 4 bases; bases with no gene match: 9.

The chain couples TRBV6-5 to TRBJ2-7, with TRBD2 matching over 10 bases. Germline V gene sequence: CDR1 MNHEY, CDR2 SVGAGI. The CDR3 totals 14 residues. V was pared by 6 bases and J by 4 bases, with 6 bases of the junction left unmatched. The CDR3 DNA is TGTGCCAGCAGGAAAGCGGGGGGGTGGTACGAGCAGTACTTC. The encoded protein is CASRKAGGWYEQYF.

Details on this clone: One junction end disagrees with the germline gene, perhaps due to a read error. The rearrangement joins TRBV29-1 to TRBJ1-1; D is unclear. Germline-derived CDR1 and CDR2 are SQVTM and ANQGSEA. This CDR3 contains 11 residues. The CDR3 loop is CSVEGSTEAFF. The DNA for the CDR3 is TGCAGCGTCGAAGGGAGCACTGAAGCTTTCTTT.

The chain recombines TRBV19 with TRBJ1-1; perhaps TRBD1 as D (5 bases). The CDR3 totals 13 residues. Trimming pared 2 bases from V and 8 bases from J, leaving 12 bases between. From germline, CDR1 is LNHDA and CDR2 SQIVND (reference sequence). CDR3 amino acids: CASSITAGREAFF. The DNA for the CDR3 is TGTGCCAGTAGTATAACCGCAGGGCGGGAAGCTTTCTTT. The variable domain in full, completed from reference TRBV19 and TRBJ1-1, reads DGGITQSPKYLFRKEGQNVTLSCEQNLNHDAMYWYRQDPGQGLRLIYYSQIVNDFQKGDIAEGYSVSREKKESFPLTVTSAQKNPTAFYLCASSITAGREAFFGQGTRLTVV.

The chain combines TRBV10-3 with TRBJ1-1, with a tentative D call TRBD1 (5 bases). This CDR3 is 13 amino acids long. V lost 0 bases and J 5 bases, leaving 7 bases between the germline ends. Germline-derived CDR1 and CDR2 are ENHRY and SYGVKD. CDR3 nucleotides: TGTGCCATCAGTGAGTCTAGGGGAACTGAAGCTTTCTTT. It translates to CAISESRGTEAFF.

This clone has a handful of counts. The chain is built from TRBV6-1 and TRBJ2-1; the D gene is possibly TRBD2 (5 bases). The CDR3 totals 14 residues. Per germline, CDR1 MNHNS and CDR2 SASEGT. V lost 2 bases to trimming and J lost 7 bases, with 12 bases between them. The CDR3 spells CASSEPRRGNEQFF. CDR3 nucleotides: TGTGCCAGCAGTGAACCTCGAAGAGGGAATGAGCAGTTCTTC.

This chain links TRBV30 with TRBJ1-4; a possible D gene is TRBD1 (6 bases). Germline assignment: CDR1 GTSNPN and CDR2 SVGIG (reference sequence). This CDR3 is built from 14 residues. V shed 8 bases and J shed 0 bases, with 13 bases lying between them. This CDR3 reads CAGTGIATNEKLFF. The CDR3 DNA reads TGTGCCGGAACAGGGATTGCAACTAATGAAAAACTGTTTTTT.

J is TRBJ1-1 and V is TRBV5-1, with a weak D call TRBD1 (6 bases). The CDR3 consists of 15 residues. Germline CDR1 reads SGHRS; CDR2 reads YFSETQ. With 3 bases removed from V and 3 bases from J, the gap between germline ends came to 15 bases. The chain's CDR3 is CASSSPPSGDTEAFF. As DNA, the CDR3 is TGCGCCAGCAGCTCACCGCCCTCAGGGGACACTGAAGCTTTCTTT. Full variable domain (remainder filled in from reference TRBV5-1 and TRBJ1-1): KAGVTQTPRYLIKTRGQQVTLSCSPISGHRSVSWYQQTPGQGLQFLFEYFSETQRNKGNFPGRFSGRQFSNSRSEMNVSTLELGDSALYLCASSSPPSGDTEAFFGQGTRLTVV.

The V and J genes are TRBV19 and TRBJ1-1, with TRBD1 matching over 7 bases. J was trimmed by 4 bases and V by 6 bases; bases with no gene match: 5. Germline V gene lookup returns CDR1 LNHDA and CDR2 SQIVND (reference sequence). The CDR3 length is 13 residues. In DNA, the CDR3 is TGTGCCAGTAGCACGGGACAGATCACTGAAGCTTTCTTT. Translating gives CASSTGQITEAFF.

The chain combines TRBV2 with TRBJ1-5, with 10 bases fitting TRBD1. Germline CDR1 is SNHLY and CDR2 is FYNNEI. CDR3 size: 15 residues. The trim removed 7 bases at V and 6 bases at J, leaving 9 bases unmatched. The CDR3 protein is CASILDRGRLQPQHF. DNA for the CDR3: TGTGCCAGCATTCTAGACAGGGGGCGCCTTCAGCCCCAGCATTTT.

The CDR3 spells CASSVGHSHSGANVLTF. The CDR3 nucleotides read TGTGCCAGCAGCGTAGGTCACTCCCACTCTGGGGCCAACGTCCTGACTTTC. The V and J genes are TRBV9 and TRBJ2-6, with D uncertain. Germline V gene sequence: CDR1 SGDLS, CDR2 YYNGEE. The germline V and J ends were trimmed by 0 bases and 0 bases, with 10 bases remaining between them. The CDR3 length is 17 residues.

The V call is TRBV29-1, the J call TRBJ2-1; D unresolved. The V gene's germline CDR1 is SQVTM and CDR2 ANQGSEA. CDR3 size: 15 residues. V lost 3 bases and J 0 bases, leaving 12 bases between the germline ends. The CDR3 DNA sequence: TGCAGCGTTGATGCACAGCACTCCTCCTACAATGAGCAGTTCTTC. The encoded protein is CSVDAQHSSYNEQFF.

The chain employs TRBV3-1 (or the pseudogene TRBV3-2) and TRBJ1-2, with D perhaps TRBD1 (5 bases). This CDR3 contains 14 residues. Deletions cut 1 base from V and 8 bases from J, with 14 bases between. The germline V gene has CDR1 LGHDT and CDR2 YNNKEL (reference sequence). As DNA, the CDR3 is TGTGCCAGCAGCCAAGTCGTGGGGCGGTCGGGCTACACCTTC. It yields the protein CASSQVVGRSGYTF.

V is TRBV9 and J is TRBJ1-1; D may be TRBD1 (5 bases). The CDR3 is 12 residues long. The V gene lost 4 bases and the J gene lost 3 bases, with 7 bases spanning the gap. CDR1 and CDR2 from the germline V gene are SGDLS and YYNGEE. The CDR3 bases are TGTGCCAGCAGCTCAGGGTACACTGAAGCTTTCTTT. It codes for CASSSGYTEAFF.